In this sample, the clone carrying this T cell receptor (beta chain) turned up once. With 5 bases removed from V and 4 bases from J, the gap between germline ends came to 15 bases. The CDR3 loop spans 14 amino acids. Germline V CDR1 and CDR2: MRHNA, SNTAGT. This record comes from a study of blood T cell repertoires in COVID-19. The overall study: Acute and convalescent COVID-19 samples came from the United States, Italy and Spain. Nucleic acid was either cDNA or gDNA, and it came from T cells, B-cell-depleted T cells, or PBMCs.

Original processing notes: Amplification from reference gene primers served as the basis for estimated nucleated cell counts. Here immunoSEQ multiplex PCR was the method, and the copy in TCRdb shows in-frame clones only, minus some. The DNA was the basis for D and trimming; V, J and clone size are from that table. In the table there are about 310,000 clones, 87% of which are singletons. The sequence came from a man between 18 and 35 years old with active or convalescent COVID-19. The chain has TRBV6-4 and TRBJ2-7; TRBD2 is a possible D gene (5 bases). Sequenced material: peripheral blood. CDR3 DNA: TGTGCCAGCAGTAATTTGGCTAGCCGATACGAGCAGTACTTC. This translates into CASSNLASRYEQYF.